This entry is about one TCR beta chain. What it binds is unknown. Assay used: immunoSEQ multiplex PCR; TCRdb lists only in-frame clones, some missing. The sample gives some 72,000 clones, approximately 92% of which show up once; roughly 0.56% is in the top ten. This entry is derived from a study of OX40 agonist ivuxolimab in advanced cancers. The overall study: A mean age of 60 years, range about 23 to 80, was recorded, and under 85% were male. More than 35% of patients had received prior checkpoint inhibitor therapy. Study-wide results and limits: Average numbers of expanded clones were greater in CD8+ T cells than in CD4+. At doses 0.1 to 3.0 mg/kg, CD4+ and CD8+ clones expanded.

Germline CDR1 is SGHTA and CDR2 is FQGTGA. The CDR3 is made up of 15 amino acids. Trimming at V came to 0 bases and at J to 2 bases, leaving 1 base not matched to a gene. The rearrangement links TRBV7-3 to TRBJ2-3; 8 positions match TRBD2. This clonotype was sampled from an adult with an advanced solid tumor such as melanoma, head and neck, liver or kidney cancer. The sequencing here drew on CD4+ or CD8+ T cells sorted from blood, taken in a trial of the OX40 agonist ivuxolimab. The CDR3 here is CASSLTGLVTDTQYF. In DNA, the CDR3 is TGTGCCAGCAGCTTAACGGGACTAGTCACAGATACGCAGTATTTT.